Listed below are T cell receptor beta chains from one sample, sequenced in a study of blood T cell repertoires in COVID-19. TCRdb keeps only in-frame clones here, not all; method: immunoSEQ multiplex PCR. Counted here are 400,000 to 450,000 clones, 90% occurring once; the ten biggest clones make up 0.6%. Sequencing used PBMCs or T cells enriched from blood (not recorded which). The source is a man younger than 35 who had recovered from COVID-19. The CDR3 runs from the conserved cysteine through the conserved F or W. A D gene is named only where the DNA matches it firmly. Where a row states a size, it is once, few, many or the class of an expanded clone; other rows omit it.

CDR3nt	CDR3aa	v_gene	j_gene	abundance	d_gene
TGCGCCAGCCGAAATGTTGGGGCGCCCACCATATATTTT	CASRNVGAPTIYF	TRBV4-1	TRBJ1-3	.	.
TGTGCCAGCAGTCCCGGGACAGTAAGCTACGAGCAGTACTTC	CASSPGTVSYEQYF	TRBV7-9	TRBJ2-7	.	TRBD1
TGTGCCAGCAGCCTAGGACTAGCGGGAAGCACAGATACGCAGTATTTT	CASSLGLAGSTDTQYF	TRBV5-6	TRBJ2-3	.	TRBD2
TGTGCCTATTTCCGGGGAACCGGGGAGCTGTTTTTT	CAYFRGTGELFF	TRBV30	TRBJ2-2	.	.
TGTGCCAGCAGCGTATCGGAGACGAACACCGGGGAGCTGTTTTTT	CASSVSETNTGELFF	TRBV9	TRBJ2-2	.	.
TGTGCCAGCAGTGAAGGCGGGGCAAGCACAGATACGCAGTATTTT	CASSEGGASTDTQYF	TRBV2	TRBJ2-3	.	.
TGTGCCAGCAGCGGGGGGAGCACAGATACGCAGTATTTT	CASSGGSTDTQYF	TRBV12-3/TRBV12-4	TRBJ2-3	.	TRBD2
TGCGCCAGCAGCTTACGCGTGAGCACAGATACGCAGTATTTT	CASSLRVSTDTQYF	TRBV5-1	TRBJ2-3	.	.
TGTGCCAGCAGTGAAGCAGGGGGAAGGGAGCCCCAGCATTTT	CASSEAGGREPQHF	TRBV6-1	TRBJ1-5	.	.
TGTGCCAGCACCCTCGCAGGGACTAGCGGGAGGACAGATACGCAGTATTTT	CASTLAGTSGRTDTQYF	TRBV27	TRBJ2-3	.	TRBD2
TGTGCCAGTAGTATAGGTGGAGAGAGTCAAGAGACCCAGTACTTC	CASSIGGESQETQYF	TRBV19	TRBJ2-5	.	.
TGTGCCAGTGGCCGAGGGCTGAGAAACTATGGCTACACCTTC	CASGRGLRNYGYTF	TRBV19	TRBJ1-2	.	.
TGTGCCAGCAGCCTTAAGACGGCTAGCGAGCAGTACTTC	CASSLKTASEQYF	TRBV7-9	TRBJ2-7	.	.
TGTGCCAGCAGCCAAGAGTACGGGACCTACGAGCAGTACTTC	CASSQEYGTYEQYF	TRBV3-1/TRBV3-2	TRBJ2-7	.	.
TGTGCCAGCAGCTTGAGGACAGGGGTCGATGGCTACACCTTC	CASSLRTGVDGYTF	TRBV5-4	TRBJ1-2	.	TRBD1
TGTGCCACCGCCGCAGCGCGCTCTGGAAACACCATATATTTT	CATAAARSGNTIYF	TRBV24-1	TRBJ1-3	.	.
TGTGCCAGCAGTGAATTTCAGGGAATGAACACTGAAGCTTTCTTT	CASSEFQGMNTEAFF	TRBV2	TRBJ1-1	.	.
TGTGCCAGCAGCGGAGGAGTATATGAAAAACTGTTTTTT	CASSGGVYEKLFF	TRBV2	TRBJ1-4	once	.
TGTGCCAGCAGTGGCCGGGACAGGAACACTGAAGCTTTCTTT	CASSGRDRNTEAFF	TRBV2	TRBJ1-1	.	TRBD1
TGTGCCAGCAGCTTGGGGCCGCGGGACAGAACCACAGATACGCAGTATTTT	CASSLGPRDRTTDTQYF	TRBV5-4	TRBJ2-3	.	.
TGTGCCAGCAGTTCCCCGGGACTAGCCGATGAGCAGTTCTTC	CASSSPGLADEQFF	TRBV28	TRBJ2-1	.	TRBD2
TGTGCCAGCAGCCAGGGGACTAGCGGGGGGGTTGAGCAGTTCTTC	CASSQGTSGGVEQFF	TRBV3-1/TRBV3-2	TRBJ2-1	.	TRBD2
TGTGCCAGCAGCCCAGGACCTAGCAGCTACGAGCAGTACTTC	CASSPGPSSYEQYF	TRBV3-1/TRBV3-2	TRBJ2-7	.	.
TGTGCCAGCACGGACAGGGTGGCCAATGAGCAGTTCTTC	CASTDRVANEQFF	TRBV7-9	TRBJ2-1	.	TRBD1
TGCGCCAGCAGCTTTTGGGGGGGCTCAGGAGAGGCTTTCTTT	CASSFWGGSGEAFF	TRBV5-1	TRBJ1-1	.	.
TGTGCCAGCAGCGCACCGGGACAGGGGGACTCTGGAAACACCATATATTTT	CASSAPGQGDSGNTIYF	TRBV3-1/TRBV3-2	TRBJ1-3	.	TRBD1
TGTGCCAGCAGTTACGAACTAGGCGATAATTCACCCCTCCACTTT	CASSYELGDNSPLHF	TRBV6-5	TRBJ1-6	once	.
TGTGCCAGCCAGACAGGAACGACTGGAAACACCATATATTTT	CASQTGTTGNTIYF	TRBV6-5	TRBJ1-3	.	.
TGTGCCAGCAGCCTCGGACAGGGGGTGATGAATGAGCAGTTCTTC	CASSLGQGVMNEQFF	TRBV14	TRBJ2-1	.	TRBD1
TGTGCCAGCAGTTTATTGCCGGGGGGGAATCAGCCCCAGCATTTT	CASSLLPGGNQPQHF	TRBV28	TRBJ1-5	.	.
TGTGCCAGTAGTCCAAACCGGGACAGGCGGTCATCCGAAGCTTTCTTT	CASSPNRDRRSSEAFF	TRBV19	TRBJ1-1	.	TRBD1
TGTGCCAGTAGTGGGCAGGGGACAGAGACCCAGTACTTC	CASSGQGTETQYF	TRBV19	TRBJ2-5	.	.
TGTGCCAGCAGCTTCCAAGCGGGGGGTTACAATGAGCAGTTCTTC	CASSFQAGGYNEQFF	TRBV11-2	TRBJ2-1	.	TRBD2
TGTGCCAGCAGTTTTGGGACAGCTAATGAAAAACTGTTTTTT	CASSFGTANEKLFF	TRBV28	TRBJ1-4	.	TRBD1
TGCGCCAGCAGCTTGGCCCACAGGGGGGATGGCTACACCTTC	CASSLAHRGDGYTF	TRBV5-1	TRBJ1-2	.	TRBD1
TGTGCCAGCAGCTTAGACGGGACAGCAGGAAACACCATATATTTT	CASSLDGTAGNTIYF	TRBV11-3	TRBJ1-3	.	TRBD1
TGTGCCAGCAGTTTAGCCGAGGAGACCCAGTACTTC	CASSLAEETQYF	TRBV28	TRBJ2-5	.	.
TGTGCCAGCAGCGTAGGGCAGGGGGCGTCCTACGAGCAGTACTTC	CASSVGQGASYEQYF	TRBV9	TRBJ2-7	.	TRBD1
TGTGCCAGCAGCCCGGGGGGCGGGGGTATGACCCAGTACTTC	CASSPGGGGMTQYF	TRBV9	TRBJ2-5	.	.
TGTGCCAGCAGACAGGGACAGCATTATGGCTACACCTTC	CASRQGQHYGYTF	TRBV6-5	TRBJ1-2	.	TRBD1
TGTGCCAGCATTTCGGGGAGTTATTCACCCCTCCACTTT	CASISGSYSPLHF	TRBV28	TRBJ1-6	.	.
TGCAGTGCTAGTCGCCTCGGCTATGGCTACACCTTC	CSASRLGYGYTF	TRBV20-1	TRBJ1-2	.	.
TGCAGCGTTGAGGCAGGGGGCGCCGAGCAGTACTTC	CSVEAGGAEQYF	TRBV29-1	TRBJ2-7	.	TRBD1
TGTGCCAGCTCAACCGGGACTAGCTTCCGAGGGTACGAGCAGTACTTC	CASSTGTSFRGYEQYF	TRBV18	TRBJ2-7	.	TRBD2
TGTGCCTGGAGTCGCGTGGGGGGCTATGGCTACACCTTC	CAWSRVGGYGYTF	TRBV30	TRBJ1-2	.	.
TGTGCCAGCAGCTTACCCGACAGGGGGCCGGAGGATGGCTACACCTTC	CASSLPDRGPEDGYTF	TRBV7-9	TRBJ1-2	.	TRBD1
TGCGCCAGCAGTGAGACCCAGAGCGGTCAGCCCCAGCATTTT	CASSETQSGQPQHF	TRBV10-1	TRBJ1-5	.	.
TGCGCCAGCAGCCCAGACCCACACCGCTCCTACGAGCAGTACTTC	CASSPDPHRSYEQYF	TRBV4-1	TRBJ2-7	.	.
TGTGCCAGCACCCAGGTAGCGGGAGTCTCGTCGGGTGAGCAGTTCTTC	CASTQVAGVSSGEQFF	TRBV7-9	TRBJ2-1	once	TRBD2
TGTGCCAGCTCACCGAGACAGGGAATAGATACGCAGTATTTT	CASSPRQGIDTQYF	TRBV18	TRBJ2-3	few	TRBD1
TGTGCCAGCAGCGCCGACAGGACACCCCTCCACTTT	CASSADRTPLHF	TRBV7-9	TRBJ1-6	.	.
TGTGCCAGCAGCCTAGGACTAGCGGGAGTGACGGGTGAGCAGTTCTTC	CASSLGLAGVTGEQFF	TRBV7-6	TRBJ2-1	.	TRBD2